The clone carrying this T cell receptor beta chain has a count of ten or more. The entry originates in a study of low-dose radiotherapy and immunotherapy resistance in tumors. Across the study: Participants in Cohort 1 were administered 0.5 Gy per fraction at 2-week intervals, to a cumulative dose of 6.5 Gy. Every two weeks patients got nivolumab 240 mg flat dose, plus ipilimumab 1 mg/kg every six weeks, intravenously.

Time point reported: before trial treatment. Covering alpha and beta chains, TRAV- and TRBV-specific primers were used for the first-strand cDNA. It was with a constant-region primer and a V-primer adapter that TCRs were amplified over around 20 PCR cycles. mRNA, once isolated, was amplified by in vitro transcription. TCRdb re-called the reads through MiXCR, storing one row per CDR3 protein. The table has some 60,000 distinct CDR3 sequences, more than 25% seen once; the top ten hold about 6.6%. Looked up from germline, CDR1 is PRHDT and CDR2 is FYEKMQ (reference sequence). The V gene end was trimmed by 6 bases and the J gene end by 1 base; junction bases not matched to a gene: 8. The CDR3 is 15 amino acids.

The sample consisted of PBMCs, taken before treatment. This chain connects TRBV13 to TRBJ2-5; 7 bases map to TRBD2. This TCR was sampled from a male donor with rectosigmoid adenocarcinoma. The CDR3 here is CASSDSGVRQETQYF. The CDR3 region has the DNA TGTGCCAGCAGTGACAGCGGGGTCCGCCAAGAGACCCAGTACTTC.